This T cell receptor beta chain is drawn from a study of blood T cell repertoires in COVID-19. Study-level background: COVID-19 samples from acute and convalescent phases originated in the United States, Italy and Spain. PBMCs, B-cell-depleted T cells, or T cells were the source of the cDNA or gDNA that made up the material.

In the original processing: The authors estimated nucleated cell counts from reference gene primer amplification. Only in-frame clones appear in the TCRdb table, and some are missing; sequencing was by immunoSEQ multiplex PCR. That table gives V, J and clone size, and the DNA gave D and trimming. The repertoire holds about 250,000 clones, with roughly 86% as singletons. Sequenced input: peripheral blood. The sequence derives from a woman aged 60-75 years who had recovered from COVID-19.

The CDR3 nucleotides read TGCAGCGTTCGACGGGGGACCAGCTACGAGCAGTACTTC. It is translated as CSVRRGTSYEQYF. The chain has TRBV29-1 and TRBJ2-7, with a weak D call TRBD2 (6 bases). In germline, CDR1 is SQVTM, CDR2 ANQGSEA. Between the trimmed V and J ends, which lost 5 bases and 3 bases, there was a span of 14 bases. This CDR3 is 13 amino acids long.